This record looks at one TCR beta chain sequence and its context. The antigen is undetermined. This sample was included in a study of early stage breast cancer tumors. Study information: Most invasive tumors, about 75% of the 16, were ER+/PR+/HER2-. Study-level results: Unsorted bulk genomic DNA sequencing lacked pairing and functional marker data. Tumors had approximately 2.5-fold higher T cell density than normal breast.

The CDR3 has 17 residues. CDR1 is LNHNV, CDR2 YYDKDF, per germline (reference sequence). Trimming took off 2 bases at V and 4 bases at J, with 20 bases between the two ends. Measured with immunoSEQ multiplex PCR; TCRdb has only the in-frame clones, and not every one. This table has about 50,000 clones, 78% appearing once. The TCR sequence derives from a person aged 35-49 years with breast cancer. The sample was blood. The V call is TRBV15, the J call TRBJ2-5; the D is unclear. The CDR3 sequence: CATSRPGSTASRETQYF. The CDR3 nucleotides read TGTGCCACCAGCAGACCCGGTTCCACAGCGAGCAGAGAGACCCAGTACTTC.